These T cell receptor beta chains were read from a single sample in a study of blood T cell repertoires in COVID-19. Using immunoSEQ multiplex PCR, the repertoire was profiled, and TCRdb retains in-frame clones only, with some absent. Here the sample spans about 300,000 clones, about 90% being singletons. The sequencing sample was made of peripheral blood. These receptors were obtained from a woman in her twenties or thirties with COVID-19, enrolled during active disease. Each CDR3 is given with its conserved first and last residue. A D gene is named only where the DNA matches it firmly. The listing skips clone size in some rows; elsewhere it reads once, few, many or a size class.

d_call,v_call,j_call,clone_size,cdr3_nt,cdr3_aa
TRBD2,TRBV19,TRBJ2-2,few,TGTGCCAGTAGTATAGACGGACTAGGTCGCACCGGGGAGCTGTTTTTT,CASSIDGLGRTGELFF
TRBD1,TRBV7-9,TRBJ1-1,NA,TGTGCCAGCAGCGCCGGACAGGGAAATGAAGCTTTCTTT,CASSAGQGNEAFF
TRBD1,TRBV30,TRBJ2-2,NA,TGTGCCTGGGCCGGGACAGGGGGACTCAGGACCGGGGAGCTGTTTTTT,CAWAGTGGLRTGELFF
NA,TRBV2,TRBJ1-1,NA,TGTGCCAGCACCCCCGAGGTGAACACTGAAGCTTTCTTT,CASTPEVNTEAFF
NA,TRBV19,TRBJ2-3,NA,TGTGCCAGTAGTATAGATCCAACCCCAACTACGGCCACAGATACGCAGTATTTT,CASSIDPTPTTATDTQYF
NA,TRBV27,TRBJ1-6,NA,TGTGCCAGCAGTTCTACAGGGTCCTATAATTCACCCCTCCACTTT,CASSSTGSYNSPLHF
TRBD2,TRBV7-2,TRBJ2-7,NA,TGTGCCAGCAGCTTAGCCCCGGGGCAGGGAGCTAGCGGGGGCTCCTACGAGCAGTACTTC,CASSLAPGQGASGGSYEQYF
TRBD2,TRBV25-1,TRBJ2-5,NA,TGTGCCAGCAGTGAGTCAGCGGGGGGACAAGAGACCCAGTACTTC,CASSESAGGQETQYF
NA,TRBV7-9,TRBJ2-1,NA,TGTGCCAGCCCCCCGGAGGAGGGTTTCAATGAGCAGTTCTTC,CASPPEEGFNEQFF
NA,TRBV27,TRBJ2-1,NA,TGTGCCAGCCTGGCAGGGAATGAGCAGTTCTTC,CASLAGNEQFF
TRBD2,TRBV7-2,TRBJ2-5,NA,TGTGCCAGCAGCTCCTCCGGGACTAGCTATAAAGAGACCCAGTACTTC,CASSSSGTSYKETQYF
NA,TRBV9,TRBJ2-1,NA,TGTGCCAGCAGCCTCTGGACCGGGGGAAATGAGCAGTTCTTC,CASSLWTGGNEQFF
NA,TRBV5-5,TRBJ2-4,NA,TGTGCCAGCGAACCAGGGGCGCGGGGGAGAAACATTCAGTACTTC,CASEPGARGRNIQYF